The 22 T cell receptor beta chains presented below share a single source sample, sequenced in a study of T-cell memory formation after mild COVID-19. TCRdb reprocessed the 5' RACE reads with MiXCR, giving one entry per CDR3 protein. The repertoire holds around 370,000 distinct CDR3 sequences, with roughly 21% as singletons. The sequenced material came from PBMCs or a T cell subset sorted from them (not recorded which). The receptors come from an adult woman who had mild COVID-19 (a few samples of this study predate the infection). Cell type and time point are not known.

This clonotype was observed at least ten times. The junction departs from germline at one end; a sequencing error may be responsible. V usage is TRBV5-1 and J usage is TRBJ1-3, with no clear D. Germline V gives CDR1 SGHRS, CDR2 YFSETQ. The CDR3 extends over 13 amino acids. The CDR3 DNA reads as TGTGCCAGCAGCTTATCTTCTGGAAACACCATATATTTT. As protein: CASSLSSGNTIYF. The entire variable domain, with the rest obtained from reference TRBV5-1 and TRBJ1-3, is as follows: KAGVTQTPRYLIKTRGQQVTLSCSPISGHRSVSWYQQTPGQGLQFLFEYFSETQRNKGNFPGRFSGRQFSNSRSEMNVSTLELGDSALYLCASSLSSGNTIYFGEGSWLTVV.

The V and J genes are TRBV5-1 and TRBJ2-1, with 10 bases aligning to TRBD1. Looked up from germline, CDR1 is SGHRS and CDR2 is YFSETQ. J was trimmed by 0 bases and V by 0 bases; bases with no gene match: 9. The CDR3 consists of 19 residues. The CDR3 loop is CASSLVGQGIQSSYNEQFF. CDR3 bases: TGCGCCAGCAGCTTGGTGGGACAGGGGATTCAAAGCTCCTACAATGAGCAGTTCTTC.

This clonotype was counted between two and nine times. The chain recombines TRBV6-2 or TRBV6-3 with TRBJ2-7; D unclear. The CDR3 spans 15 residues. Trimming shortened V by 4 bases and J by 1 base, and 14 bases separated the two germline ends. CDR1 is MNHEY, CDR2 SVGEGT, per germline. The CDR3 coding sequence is TGTGCCAGCAGTTCCCGTCACTACGGGTCCTACGAGCAGTACTTC. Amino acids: CASSSRHYGSYEQYF.

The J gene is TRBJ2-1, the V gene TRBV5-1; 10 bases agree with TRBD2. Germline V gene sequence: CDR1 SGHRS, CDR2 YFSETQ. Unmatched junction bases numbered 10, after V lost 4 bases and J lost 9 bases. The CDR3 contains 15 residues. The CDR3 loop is CASSSTSGTGTEQFF. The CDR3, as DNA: TGCGCCAGCAGCAGTACTAGCGGGACTGGGACTGAGCAGTTCTTC.

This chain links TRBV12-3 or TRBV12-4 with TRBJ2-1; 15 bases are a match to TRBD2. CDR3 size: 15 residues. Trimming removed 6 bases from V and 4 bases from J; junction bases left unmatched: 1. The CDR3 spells CASRGLAGGYNEQFF. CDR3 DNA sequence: TGTGCCAGCAGGGGACTAGCGGGGGGATACAATGAGCAGTTCTTC.

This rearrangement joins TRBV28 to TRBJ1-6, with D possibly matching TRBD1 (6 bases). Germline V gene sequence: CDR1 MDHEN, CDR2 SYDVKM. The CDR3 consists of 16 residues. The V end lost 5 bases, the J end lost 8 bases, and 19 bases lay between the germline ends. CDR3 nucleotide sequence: TGTGCCAGCAGTACACCGGGACACGCCTGGGATTCACCCCTCCACTTT. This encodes CASSTPGHAWDSPLHF.

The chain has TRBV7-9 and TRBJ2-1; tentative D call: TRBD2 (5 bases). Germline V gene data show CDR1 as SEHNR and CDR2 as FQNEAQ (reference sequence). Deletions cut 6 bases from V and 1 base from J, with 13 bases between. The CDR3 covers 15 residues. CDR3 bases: TGTGCCAGCAGAGTGAGCGGATATTCCTACAATGAGCAGTTCTTC. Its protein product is CASRVSGYSYNEQFF.

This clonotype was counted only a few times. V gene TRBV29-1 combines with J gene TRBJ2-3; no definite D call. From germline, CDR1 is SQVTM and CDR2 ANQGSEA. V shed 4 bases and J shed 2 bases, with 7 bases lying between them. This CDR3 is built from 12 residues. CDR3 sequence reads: CSVVKSTDTQYF. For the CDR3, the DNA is TGCAGCGTTGTCAAGTCCACAGATACGCAGTATTTT.

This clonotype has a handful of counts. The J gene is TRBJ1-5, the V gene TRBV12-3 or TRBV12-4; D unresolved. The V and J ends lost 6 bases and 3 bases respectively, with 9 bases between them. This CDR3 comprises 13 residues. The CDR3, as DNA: TGTGCCAGCAGGCGACATAACAATCAGCCCCAGCATTTT. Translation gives CASRRHNNQPQHF.

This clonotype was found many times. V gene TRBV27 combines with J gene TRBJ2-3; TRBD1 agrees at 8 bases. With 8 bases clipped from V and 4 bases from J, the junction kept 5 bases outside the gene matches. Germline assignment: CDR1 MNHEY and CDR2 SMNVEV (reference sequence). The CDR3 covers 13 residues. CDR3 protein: CASRQGMADTQYF. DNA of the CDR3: TGTGCCAGCCGACAGGGGATGGCAGATACGCAGTATTTT.

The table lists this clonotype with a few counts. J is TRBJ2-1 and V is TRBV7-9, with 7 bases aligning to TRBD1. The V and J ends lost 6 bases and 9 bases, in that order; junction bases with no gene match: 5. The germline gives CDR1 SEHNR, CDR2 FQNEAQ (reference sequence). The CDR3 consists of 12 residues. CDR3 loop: CASRRTGSEQFF. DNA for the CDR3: TGTGCCAGCAGAAGGACAGGTAGTGAGCAGTTCTTC.

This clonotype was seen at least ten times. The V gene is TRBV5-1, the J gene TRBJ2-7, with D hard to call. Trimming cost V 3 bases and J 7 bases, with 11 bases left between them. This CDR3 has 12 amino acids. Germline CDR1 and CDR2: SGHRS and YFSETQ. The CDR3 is CASSSQGKEQYF. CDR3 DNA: TGCGCCAGCAGCTCCCAAGGAAAAGAGCAGTACTTC. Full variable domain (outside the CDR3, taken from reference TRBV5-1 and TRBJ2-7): KAGVTQTPRYLIKTRGQQVTLSCSPISGHRSVSWYQQTPGQGLQFLFEYFSETQRNKGNFPGRFSGRQFSNSRSEMNVSTLELGDSALYLCASSSQGKEQYFGPGTRLTVT.

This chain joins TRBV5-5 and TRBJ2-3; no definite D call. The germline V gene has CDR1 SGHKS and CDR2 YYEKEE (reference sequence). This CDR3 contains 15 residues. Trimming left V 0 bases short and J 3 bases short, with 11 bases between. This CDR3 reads CASSLASRVTDTQYF. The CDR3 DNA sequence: TGTGCCAGCAGCTTGGCGTCTAGAGTTACAGATACGCAGTATTTT.

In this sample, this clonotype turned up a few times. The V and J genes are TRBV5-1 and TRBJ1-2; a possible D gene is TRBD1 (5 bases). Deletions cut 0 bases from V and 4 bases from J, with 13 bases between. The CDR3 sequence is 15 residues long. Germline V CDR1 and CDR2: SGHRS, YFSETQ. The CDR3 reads CASSLELEGSYGYTF. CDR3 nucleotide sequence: TGCGCCAGCAGCTTGGAGCTCGAGGGGAGCTATGGCTACACCTTC.

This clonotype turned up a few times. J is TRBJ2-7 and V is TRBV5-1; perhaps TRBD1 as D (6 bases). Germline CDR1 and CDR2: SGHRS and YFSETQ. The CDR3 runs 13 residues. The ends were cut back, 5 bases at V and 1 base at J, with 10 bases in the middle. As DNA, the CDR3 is TGCGCCAGCAGTTATACAGGGTCCTACGAGCAGTACTTC. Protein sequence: CASSYTGSYEQYF. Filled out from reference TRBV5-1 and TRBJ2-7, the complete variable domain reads KAGVTQTPRYLIKTRGQQVTLSCSPISGHRSVSWYQQTPGQGLQFLFEYFSETQRNKGNFPGRFSGRQFSNSRSEMNVSTLELGDSALYLCASSYTGSYEQYFGPGTRLTVT.

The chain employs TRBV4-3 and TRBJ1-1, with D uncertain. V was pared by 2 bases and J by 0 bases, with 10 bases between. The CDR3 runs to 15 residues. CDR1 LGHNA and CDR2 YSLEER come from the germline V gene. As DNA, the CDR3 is TGCGCCAGCAGCCAACAGCGGGATCTGAACACTGAAGCTTTCTTT. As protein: CASSQQRDLNTEAFF.

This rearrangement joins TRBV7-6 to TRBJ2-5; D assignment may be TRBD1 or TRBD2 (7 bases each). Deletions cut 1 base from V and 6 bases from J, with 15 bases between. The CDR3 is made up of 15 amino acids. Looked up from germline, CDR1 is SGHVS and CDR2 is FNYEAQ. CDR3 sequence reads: CASSLEAGDRQTQYF. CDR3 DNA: TGTGCCAGCAGCTTAGAGGCGGGGGACAGACAGACCCAGTACTTC.

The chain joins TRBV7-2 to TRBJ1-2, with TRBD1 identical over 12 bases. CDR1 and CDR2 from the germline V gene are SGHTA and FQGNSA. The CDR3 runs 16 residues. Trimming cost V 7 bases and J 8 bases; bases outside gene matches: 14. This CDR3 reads CASNLRAGQGAGGYTF. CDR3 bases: TGTGCCAGCAATCTCCGGGCGGGACAGGGGGCTGGAGGCTACACCTTC.

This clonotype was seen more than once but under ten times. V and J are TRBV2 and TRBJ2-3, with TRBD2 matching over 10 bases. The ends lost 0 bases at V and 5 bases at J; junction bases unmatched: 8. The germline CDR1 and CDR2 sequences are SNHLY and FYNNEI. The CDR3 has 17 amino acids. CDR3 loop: CASSEALASGGRDTQYF. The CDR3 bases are TGTGCCAGCAGTGAAGCCTTGGCTAGCGGGGGAAGAGATACGCAGTATTTT. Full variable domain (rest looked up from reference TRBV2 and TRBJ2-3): EPEVTQTPSHQVTQMGQEVILRCVPISNHLYFYWYRQILGQKVEFLVSFYNNEISEKSEIFDDQFSVERPDGSNFTLKIRSTKLEDSAMYFCASSEALASGGRDTQYFGPGTRLTVL.

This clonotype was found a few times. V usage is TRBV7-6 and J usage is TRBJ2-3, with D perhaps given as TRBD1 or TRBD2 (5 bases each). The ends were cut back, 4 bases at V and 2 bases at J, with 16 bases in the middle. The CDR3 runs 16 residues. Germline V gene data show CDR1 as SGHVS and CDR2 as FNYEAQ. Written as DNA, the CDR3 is TGTGCCAGCAGCTCCCGAGGGGAAGCGTACACAGATACGCAGTATTTT. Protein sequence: CASSSRGEAYTDTQYF.

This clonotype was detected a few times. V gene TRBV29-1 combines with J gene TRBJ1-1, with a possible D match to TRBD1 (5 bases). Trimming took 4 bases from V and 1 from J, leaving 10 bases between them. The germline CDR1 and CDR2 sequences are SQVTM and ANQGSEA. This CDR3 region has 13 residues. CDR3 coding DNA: TGCAGCGTTGCCCCGGGGCCGAACACTGAAGCTTTCTTT. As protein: CSVAPGPNTEAFF.

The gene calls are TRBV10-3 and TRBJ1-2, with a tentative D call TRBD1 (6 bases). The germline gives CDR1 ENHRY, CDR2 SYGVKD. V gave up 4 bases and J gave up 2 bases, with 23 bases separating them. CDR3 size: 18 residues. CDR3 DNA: TGTGCCATCAGTGGAGGACTAACAGGGAGCTATAGAAACTATGGCTACACCTTC. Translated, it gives CAISGGLTGSYRNYGYTF.